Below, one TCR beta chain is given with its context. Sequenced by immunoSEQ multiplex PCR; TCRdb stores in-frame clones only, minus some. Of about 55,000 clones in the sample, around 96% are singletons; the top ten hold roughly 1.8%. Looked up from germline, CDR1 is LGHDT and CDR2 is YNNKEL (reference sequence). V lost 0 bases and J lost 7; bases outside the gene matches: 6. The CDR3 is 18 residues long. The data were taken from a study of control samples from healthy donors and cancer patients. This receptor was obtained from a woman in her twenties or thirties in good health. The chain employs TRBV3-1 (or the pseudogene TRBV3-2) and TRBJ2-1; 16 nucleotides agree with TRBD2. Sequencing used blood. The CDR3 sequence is CASSQDILGLAGGNEQFF. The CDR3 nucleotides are TGTGCCAGCAGCCAAGATATTCTGGGACTAGCGGGAGGGAATGAGCAGTTCTTC.